The 5 T cell receptor beta chains below all came from one sample that was sequenced in a study of cytomegalovirus exposure and HLA in healthy donors (dated 2017 in TCRdb). Library preparation employed the immunoSEQ multiplex PCR assay. A mixture of 60 forward primers for TCR Vbeta segments and 13 reverse primers for TCR Jbeta segments was used in the multiplex PCR. TCRdb retrieved this table from immuneACCESS and kept in-frame rearrangements only. Not all clones are present; in checked studies, unresolved V genes account for under half, and no reason is known for the remainder. This sample gives tens of thousands of clones in total; around 76% of them show up just once. The ten top clones hold approximately 21% of the sample. Sequenced sample: PBMCs. The origin of the receptors is a young woman in good health and CMV-seropositive.

The chain has TRBV28 and TRBJ2-3; possibly TRBD1 for D (5 bases). Germline CDR1 and CDR2: MDHEN and SYDVKM. This CDR3 contains 14 residues. The germline V and J ends were trimmed by 3 bases and 6 bases, with 13 bases remaining between them. The CDR3 protein is CASSFSRGVDTQYF. The CDR3 nucleotides read TGTGCCAGCAGTTTCTCAAGGGGTGTCGATACGCAGTATTTT.

CDR3 DNA: TGTGCCAGTACAGGACTAGCTGGCGAGCAGTACTTC. This gives the protein CASTGLAGEQYF. The chain links TRBV19 to TRBJ2-7; the match to TRBD2 covers 8 bases. With 7 bases clipped from V and 6 bases from J, the junction kept 5 bases outside the gene matches. The CDR3 spans 12 residues. Germline values: CDR1 LNHDA, CDR2 SQIVND (reference sequence).

J is TRBJ2-1 and V is TRBV6-1; weak D call: TRBD1 (6 bases). Germline V lookup: CDR1 MNHNS, CDR2 SASEGT. The length of the CDR3 is 15 residues. Deletions cut 2 bases from V and 5 bases from J, with 13 bases between. The CDR3 region is CASSESPDSHNEQFF. The CDR3 bases are TGTGCCAGCAGTGAAAGCCCGGACAGCCACAATGAGCAGTTCTTC.

This clone appeared once. V usage is TRBV18 and J usage is TRBJ1-1; 7 bases align to TRBD1. The CDR3 has 14 amino acids. The V gene end was trimmed by 6 bases and the J gene end by 8 bases; junction bases not matched to a gene: 12. Germline CDR1 reads KGHSH; CDR2 reads LQKENI. CDR3 in amino acids: CASSKTGADKEAFF. In DNA form, the CDR3 reads TGTGCCAGCTCCAAAACAGGGGCGGACAAGGAAGCTTTCTTT. Combining the CDR3 with reference TRBV18 and TRBJ1-1 gives the whole variable domain NAGVMQNPRHLVRRRGQEARLRCSPMKGHSHVYWYRQLPEEGLKFMVYLQKENIIDESGMPKERFSAEFPKEGPSILRIQQVVRGDSAAYFCASSKTGADKEAFFGQGTRLTVV.

The chain has TRBV30 and TRBJ2-1; D is ambiguous. This CDR3 has 14 residues. Trimming removed 8 bases from V and 4 bases from J, with 18 bases in between. In germline, CDR1 is GTSNPN, CDR2 SVGIG (reference sequence). CDR3 nucleotide sequence: TGTGCCCAGAGCGCGTCGACGCCTTACAATGAGCAGTTCTTC. Translation: CAQSASTPYNEQFF.